Here is one T cell receptor beta chain with its context. Its antigen specificity is not known. No base-level quality is on record; no much larger clone is a single base apart. Enrolling through a virtual design, the prospective study's participants ranged in age from roughly 18 to 90 years and lived across roughly 24 United States geographic areas. To assign participants to cohorts, the prospective study relied on clinical history that participants themselves reported in a screening survey and a study questionnaire. In the prospective study, whole blood, serum and a nasopharyngeal or oropharyngeal swab were collected from each participant by mobile phlebotomists. Prospective study participants could optionally give additional blood draws and questionnaires over an approximately two-month period. Before DNA extraction, prospective study blood samples were shipped either frozen or at room temperature.

V is pruned by 0 bases and J by 6 bases, leaving 8 bases of the junction without a gene match. CDR1 and CDR2 (SGHRS, YFSETQ) derive from the germline V gene. From the cysteine up to the phenylalanine, the CDR3 has a length of 16 residues. Only the CDR3 DNA is retained, 48 bases long and in frame from the first base. The data derive from a study of blood T cell repertoires in COVID-19 (dated by TCRdb to about 2020). Background for the entire study: The collaborator samples originated in the United States, Italy and Spain and spanned the acute and convalescent phases of COVID-19. Sample metadata almost always included a de-identified subject ID, COVID-19 status, age in years and sex. Where HLA class I and class II types were available, the types were taken from metadata supplied by the sample provider, not from assay-based typing. The prospective study material was composed of cDNA or gDNA derived from T cells, B-cell-depleted T cells, or PBMCs. A freely available public database, intended as a resource for researchers studying the immune response to SARS-CoV-2, is where the repertoires were released. The samples were drawn from the first 160 participants of the ongoing ImmuneRACE study and from 950 to 1,500 subjects provided by 6 global collaborators. The dataset comprised deeply sampled blood TCRbeta repertoires from subjects exposed to, actively infected with, or recovered from COVID-19.

General conclusions and limits of the study: How much clinical and demographic metadata was included differed by source and by participant, and the metadata was provided uncurated.

TCRbeta CDR3 regions were amplified from genomic DNA using the immunoSEQ Assay, a bias-controlled multiplex PCR. Processing in the source paper ran as follows. The number of nucleated cells in each sample was estimated by amplification of reference gene primers within the assay. Sequence reads were collapsed and filtered to measure the absolute abundance of every unique TCRbeta CDR3 rearrangement. For each sample, productive Simpson clonality was calculated as the square root of Simpson's diversity index over productive rearrangements. The table comes from immuneACCESS by way of TCRdb, which keeps in-frame sequences with V and J called. Part of the clones is missing from these tables; in studies checked, under half for an unresolved V gene and the rest for unknown reasons. V and J calls and clone size are copied from that table; D and trimming were computed from the DNA. The sample profile shows 210,000 or so clones; approximately 80% of them were found once. The ten most abundant clones make up 4.3% of the sample.

The rearranged segments are TRBV5-1 and TRBJ1-5, with TRBD1 identical over 8 junction bases. What was sequenced was PBMCs or T cells enriched from blood (not recorded which). The source is a man aged 25 to 40 with acute COVID-19. CDR3 reads: CASSLDLQGGSQPQHF. The DNA reads as follows: TGCGCCAGCAGCTTGGACCTACAGGGGGGGAGTCAGCCCCAGCATTTT.